The rows below give T cell receptor beta chains drawn from one sample of a study of cytomegalovirus exposure and HLA in healthy donors. Sequenced by immunoSEQ multiplex PCR; TCRdb stores in-frame clones only, minus some. The table shows 99,000 or so clones, with less than 85% occurring only once. Sequencing was performed on PBMCs. These receptors were obtained from a man between 35 and 55 years old in good health and CMV-seropositive. CDR3s include the opening cysteine and the closing phenylalanine or tryptophan. A D gene is named only where the DNA matches it firmly. Clone size is stated in some rows and not others, as once, few, many or a class when expanded.

CDR3aa: CASSSDGGRGQYF
CDR3nt: TGTGCCAGCAGCTCGGATGGCGGGAGGGGTCAGTACTTC
abundance: .
d_gene: TRBD2
v_gene: TRBV11-2
j_gene: TRBJ2-7

CDR3aa: CASREAGGGNYEQYF
CDR3nt: TGTGCCAGCAGGGAGGCGGGAGGGGGGAACTACGAGCAGTACTTC
abundance: .
d_gene: TRBD2
v_gene: TRBV2
j_gene: TRBJ2-7

CDR3aa: CASSLPEGGEKLFF
CDR3nt: TGTGCCAGCAGCTTACCCGAGGGTGGCGAAAAACTGTTTTTT
abundance: .
d_gene: .
v_gene: TRBV7-9
j_gene: TRBJ1-4

CDR3aa: CASSERRWTGELFF
CDR3nt: TGTGCCAGCAGTGAGAGGAGATGGACCGGGGAGCTGTTTTTT
abundance: .
d_gene: .
v_gene: TRBV6-1
j_gene: TRBJ2-2

CDR3aa: CASSMGGGAYEQYF
CDR3nt: TGTGCCAGTAGTATGGGCGGAGGGGCTTACGAGCAGTACTTC
abundance: .
d_gene: .
v_gene: TRBV19
j_gene: TRBJ2-7

CDR3aa: CAISESNSEKLFF
CDR3nt: TGTGCCATCAGTGAGTCAAACAGTGAAAAACTGTTTTTT
abundance: .
d_gene: .
v_gene: TRBV10-3
j_gene: TRBJ1-4

CDR3aa: CAWSHSTGGILKYGYTF
CDR3nt: TGTGCCTGGAGTCATTCGACAGGGGGGATCCTCAAATATGGCTACACCTTC
abundance: .
d_gene: TRBD1
v_gene: TRBV30
j_gene: TRBJ1-2

CDR3aa: CASSADSPGEAFF
CDR3nt: TGTGCCAGCAGCGCTGACAGCCCGGGTGAAGCTTTCTTT
abundance: .
d_gene: .
v_gene: TRBV9
j_gene: TRBJ1-1

CDR3aa: CASSQQGVETQYF
CDR3nt: TGTGCCAGCAGTCAACAGGGGGTAGAGACCCAGTACTTC
abundance: .
d_gene: TRBD1
v_gene: TRBV28
j_gene: TRBJ2-5

CDR3aa: CASSGGPLAVQETQYF
CDR3nt: TGTGCCAGCAGCGGGGGGCCTCTAGCAGTTCAAGAGACCCAGTACTTC
abundance: .
d_gene: .
v_gene: TRBV9
j_gene: TRBJ2-5

CDR3aa: CASSPGQGASYEQYF
CDR3nt: TGTGCCAGCAGCCCGGGACAGGGGGCTTCCTACGAGCAGTACTTC
abundance: .
d_gene: TRBD1
v_gene: TRBV11-3
j_gene: TRBJ2-7

CDR3aa: CASNTGAGVSEQYF
CDR3nt: TGTGCCAGCAACACCGGGGCGGGGGTATCCGAGCAGTACTTC
abundance: .
d_gene: TRBD2
v_gene: TRBV5-5
j_gene: TRBJ2-7

CDR3aa: CAISYQGNYGYTF
CDR3nt: TGTGCCATCAGTTATCAGGGTAACTATGGCTACACCTTC
abundance: few
d_gene: .
v_gene: TRBV10-3
j_gene: TRBJ1-2

CDR3aa: CASARRGGRTEAFF
CDR3nt: TGTGCCAGCGCCCGACGCGGGGGGCGAACTGAAGCTTTCTTT
abundance: once
d_gene: .
v_gene: TRBV28
j_gene: TRBJ1-1

CDR3aa: CASSNERLAGMNEQFF
CDR3nt: TGTGCCAGCAGCAATGAACGACTAGCGGGGATGAATGAGCAGTTCTTC
abundance: .
d_gene: TRBD2
v_gene: TRBV6-4
j_gene: TRBJ2-1

CDR3aa: CASSYHSNQPQHF
CDR3nt: TGTGCCAGCTCCTACCATAGCAATCAGCCCCAGCATTTT
abundance: .
d_gene: .
v_gene: TRBV6-1
j_gene: TRBJ1-5

CDR3aa: CASSLGPGQGKAGNTIYF
CDR3nt: TGTGCCAGCAGCTTGGGACCGGGACAGGGAAAAGCTGGAAACACCATATATTTT
abundance: .
d_gene: TRBD1
v_gene: TRBV5-6
j_gene: TRBJ1-3

CDR3aa: CASSLSGDQETQYF
CDR3nt: TGTGCCAGCAGCTTATCAGGGGACCAAGAGACCCAGTACTTC
abundance: .
d_gene: .
v_gene: TRBV5-4
j_gene: TRBJ2-5